The present entry profiles one T cell receptor (beta chain) with its context. Its specificity is not known. The CDR3 runs 13 residues. Germline CDR1 and CDR2: SNHLY and FYNNEI. V lost 7 bases to trimming and J lost 4 bases, with 11 bases between them. This record comes from a study of PD-1 blockade in classical Hodgkin lymphoma. The study, taken as a whole, reports: Diversity in CD4+ TCRs, unlike that measured in CD8+ TCRs, had risen significantly by C4D1.

All trial patients relapsed after autologous stem cell transplantation. Here immunoSEQ multiplex PCR was the method, and the copy in TCRdb shows in-frame clones only, minus some. The table lists approximately 26,000 clones, about four fifths of them singletons. J is TRBJ1-5 and V is TRBV2; D call uncertain. The sequenced sample was peripheral blood mononuclear cells (PBMCs), obtained before the second cycle of nivolumab. The receptor was isolated from a human donor with classical Hodgkin lymphoma. This CDR3 reads CASNAGMNQPQHF. CDR3 in DNA: TGTGCCAGCAACGCGGGGATGAATCAGCCCCAGCATTTT.